Shown below are 16 T cell receptor beta chains from a single sample sequenced in a study of blood T cell repertoires in COVID-19. Here immunoSEQ multiplex PCR was the method, and the copy in TCRdb shows in-frame clones only, minus some. The sample lists approximately 230,000 clones; around 88% were seen once. Sequencing was performed on peripheral blood. The receptors derive from a woman aged 25 to 45 with COVID-19, enrolled during active disease.

The V gene is TRBV19, the J gene TRBJ2-1, with 11 bases identical to TRBD1. Trimming took 6 bases from V and 3 from J; bases not matched to a gene: 4. The CDR3 runs 15 residues. Germline V gives CDR1 LNHDA, CDR2 SQIVND (reference sequence). CDR3 loop: CASRRTGGVYNEQFF. CDR3 DNA sequence: TGTGCCAGTAGGAGGACAGGGGGCGTCTACAATGAGCAGTTCTTC.

The V and J genes are TRBV7-9 and TRBJ2-3; a possible D gene is TRBD2 (6 bases). Germline values: CDR1 SEHNR, CDR2 FQNEAQ (reference sequence). V lost 5 bases to trimming and J lost 3 bases, with 9 bases between them. The CDR3 sequence is 13 residues long. The CDR3 bases are TGTGCCAGCAGCCGGGACTTGACAGATACGCAGTATTTT. The encoded protein is CASSRDLTDTQYF.

The chain joins TRBV6-5 to TRBJ1-6, with D maybe TRBD1 (5 bases). This CDR3 has 15 residues. Per the germline V gene, CDR1 is MNHEY and CDR2 is SVGAGI. V shed 2 bases and J shed 9 bases, with 14 bases lying between them. The CDR3 DNA follows: TGTGCCAGCAGTTACAAGGGGAGGGAAGGTTCACCCCTCCACTTT. This gives the protein CASSYKGREGSPLHF.

V is TRBV21-1 and J is TRBJ2-7; the listed D gene, TRBD2, was not tested against the DNA. TRBV21-1 is recorded as a pseudogene. The CDR3 contains 13 residues. CDR3 coding DNA: TGTGCCACGGGACTAGCGGGGGACTACGAGCAGTACTTC. Its translation: CATGLAGDYEQYF.

The J gene is TRBJ2-7, the V gene TRBV19; TRBD2 agrees at 7 bases. The ends lost 3 bases at V and 1 base at J; junction bases unmatched: 3. CDR1 LNHDA and CDR2 SQIVND come from the germline V gene (reference sequence). CDR3 length: 14 amino acids. The CDR3 DNA sequence: TGTGCCAGTAGTATCGGACTAGAATCCTACGAGCAGTACGTC. It encodes CASSIGLESYEQYV.

The chain joins TRBV27 to TRBJ1-1, with TRBD1 matching over 12 bases. V lost 4 bases and J lost 5; bases outside the gene matches: 2. Germline lookup yields CDR1 MNHEY and CDR2 SMNVEV (reference sequence). This CDR3 contains 14 residues. The CDR3 DNA sequence: TGTGCCAGCAGTTGGGGACAGGGGGCGACTGAAGCTTTCTTT. Residues: CASSWGQGATEAFF.

The gene calls are TRBV28 and TRBJ1-2; D is undetermined. Per germline, CDR1 MDHEN and CDR2 SYDVKM. Trimming stripped 3 bases from V and 5 bases from J, with 16 bases between. CDR3 length: 15 amino acids. The CDR3, as DNA: TGTGCCAGCAGTTTCACTCTGCGCTTCTCTTATGGCTACACCTTC. Amino acids: CASSFTLRFSYGYTF.

The chain employs TRBV11-2 and TRBJ2-1; the match to TRBD2 covers 7 bases. This CDR3 is 15 amino acids long. Germline assignment: CDR1 SGHAT and CDR2 FQNNGV. The V segment lost 4 bases and the J segment 2 bases; nucleotides outside the gene matches: 5. The CDR3 reads CASSSTAGAYNEQFF. The DNA for the CDR3 is TGTGCCAGCAGCTCGACGGCGGGGGCCTACAATGAGCAGTTCTTC.

Written as DNA, the CDR3 is TGTGCCAGTAGTATAGCTCAGGGGAAGGGTCCCCTCCACTTT. Encoded protein: CASSIAQGKGPLHF. V usage is TRBV19 and J usage is TRBJ1-6; possibly TRBD1 for D (6 bases). The CDR3 loop spans 14 amino acids. Germline V gene data show CDR1 as LNHDA and CDR2 as SQIVND (reference sequence). Trimming stripped 1 base from V and 13 bases from J, with 14 bases between.

In nucleotides, the CDR3 is TGTGCCAGCAGCTTGAACGGGCTAGCGGGAGCCTACGAGCAGTACGTC. This codes for CASSLNGLAGAYEQYV. V usage is TRBV5-5 and J usage is TRBJ2-7; 10 nucleotides align to TRBD2. In germline, CDR1 is SGHKS, CDR2 YYEKEE (reference sequence). After removal of 1 base from V and 2 bases from J, the junction contained 6 bases not matched to a gene. The CDR3 sequence is 16 residues long.

The rearrangement joins TRBV2 to TRBJ1-5, with D perhaps TRBD1 (6 bases). The CDR3 totals 15 residues. V lost 4 bases, J lost 5 bases, and 15 bases lay in between. In germline, CDR1 is SNHLY, CDR2 FYNNEI. The CDR3 nucleotides are TGTGCCAGCAGTGGGGTGGGGGGGGCGGATCAGCCCCAGCATTTT. Protein product: CASSGVGGADQPQHF.

The count of this clone is one. The rearrangement joins TRBV19 to TRBJ2-2; 14 bases match TRBD2. With 5 bases clipped from V and 7 bases from J, the junction kept 6 bases outside the gene matches. CDR1 and CDR2 (germline): LNHDA, SQIVND (reference sequence). This CDR3 has 16 residues. CDR3 DNA sequence: TGTGCCAGTAGTCCTCGACTAGCGGGGGGGGTCGGGGAGCTGTTTTTT. This translates into CASSPRLAGGVGELFF.

The genes are TRBV30 and TRBJ1-2; D unclear. Germline V gene lookup returns CDR1 GTSNPN and CDR2 SVGIG (reference sequence). The CDR3 has 12 residues. The ends were cut back, 1 base at V and 6 bases at J, with 9 bases in the middle. The CDR3 region is CAWSGGRDGYTF. CDR3 DNA sequence: TGTGCCTGGAGTGGAGGCCGGGATGGCTACACCTTC.

This clone was counted a few times. CDR3 in amino acids: CATSDGTTGELFF. Written as DNA, the CDR3 is TGTGCCACCAGTGATGGGACAACCGGGGAGCTGTTTTTT. The J gene is TRBJ2-2, the V gene TRBV24-1, with a tentative D call TRBD1 (6 bases). This CDR3 comprises 13 residues. Germline V gives CDR1 KGHDR, CDR2 SFDVKD. Trimming stripped 3 bases from V and 5 bases from J, with 6 bases between.

This clone appeared once. V is TRBV15 and J is TRBJ2-7; D gene ambiguous. Germline V lookup: CDR1 LNHNV, CDR2 YYDKDF (reference sequence). V lost 5 bases to trimming and J lost 4 bases, with 9 bases between them. The CDR3 is 12 amino acids. CDR3: CATSSRGYEQYF. DNA for the CDR3: TGTGCCACCAGCTCACGCGGATACGAGCAGTACTTC.

This chain links TRBV5-1 with TRBJ1-1, with unresolved D. Germline V gene sequence: CDR1 SGHRS, CDR2 YFSETQ. V dropped 5 bases and J dropped 0 bases, with 11 bases sitting between them. The length of the CDR3 is 14 residues. The CDR3 nucleotides read TGCGCCAGCAGGACTGTTGATCTGAACACTGAAGCTTTCTTT. Translation gives CASRTVDLNTEAFF.